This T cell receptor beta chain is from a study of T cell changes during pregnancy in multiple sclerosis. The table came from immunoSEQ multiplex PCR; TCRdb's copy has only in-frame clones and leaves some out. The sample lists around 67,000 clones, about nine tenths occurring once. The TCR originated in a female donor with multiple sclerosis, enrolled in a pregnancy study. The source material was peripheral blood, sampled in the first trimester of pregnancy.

The CDR3 coding sequence is TGTGCCAGCAGCTTAGCTGGGACAAGCTCTGGAAACACCATATATTTT. Amino acid sequence: CASSLAGTSSGNTIYF. V usage is TRBV11-3 and J usage is TRBJ1-3; possibly TRBD1 for D (6 bases). CDR3 length: 16 amino acids. Germline CDR1 is SGHNT and CDR2 is YENEEA. V lost 1 base, J lost 0 bases, and 10 bases lay in between.